Listed below are T cell receptor beta chains from one sample, sequenced in a study of blood T cell repertoires in COVID-19. Clones were sequenced by immunoSEQ multiplex PCR, and TCRdb holds only the in-frame ones, with some missing. Of 130,000 to 150,000 clones listed, 80% to 85% are singletons. The specimen sequenced was PBMCs or T cells enriched from blood (not recorded which). The receptors were gathered from a woman aged 45-65 years who had been exposed to COVID-19. CDR3s include the opening cysteine and the closing phenylalanine or tryptophan. The D gene is left open where the match is weak. Size is stated for part of the rows, as once, few or many counts, or as a class when the clone is expanded.

CDR3 | DNA | size | J | D | V
CASSFPGTGEGNIQYF | TGTGCCAGCAGCTTCCCCGGGACAGGGGAGGGAAACATTCAGTACTTC | NA | TRBJ2-4 | TRBD1 | TRBV7-9
CASSPGTGKEKLFF | TGTGCCAGCAGTCCAGGGACAGGGAAGGAAAAACTGTTTTTT | NA | TRBJ1-4 | TRBD1 | TRBV6-5
CASSPGLATYEQYF | TGTGCCAGCTCACCAGGACTAGCCACCTACGAGCAGTACTTC | NA | TRBJ2-7 | TRBD2 | TRBV18
CASSQERGTSYNEQFF | TGCGCCAGCAGCCAAGAGCGGGGGACCTCCTACAATGAGCAGTTCTTC | NA | TRBJ2-1 | TRBD2 | TRBV4-3
CASSQFKGHTDTQYF | TGTGCCAGCAGCCAATTCAAGGGGCACACAGATACGCAGTATTTT | NA | TRBJ2-3 | NA | TRBV14
CASSSQYNEQFF | TGTGCCAGCAGTTCCCAGTACAATGAGCAGTTCTTC | NA | TRBJ2-1 | NA | TRBV6-5
CASSPGGRQYF | TGTGCCAGCAGCCCAGGGGGTCGGCAGTACTTC | few | TRBJ2-7 | TRBD1 | TRBV14
CASSPEETGWQFF | TGTGCCAGCAGCCCAGAGGAGACAGGTTGGCAGTTCTTC | NA | TRBJ2-1 | NA | TRBV3-1/TRBV3-2
CASSLGRLAGVSDTQYF | TGTGCCAGCAGCTTGGGTCGACTAGCGGGAGTGTCAGATACGCAGTATTTT | NA | TRBJ2-3 | TRBD2 | TRBV5-8
CASSPGTAYNEQFF | TGTGCCAGCAGCCCCGGGACAGCATACAATGAGCAGTTCTTC | once | TRBJ2-1 | TRBD1 | TRBV27
CASSLGGMPETQYF | TGTGCCAGCAGCTTAGGAGGGATGCCAGAGACCCAGTACTTC | once | TRBJ2-5 | NA | TRBV5-6
CASSPPGQGFGGYTF | TGTGCCAGCTCACCTCCGGGACAGGGGTTCGGAGGCTACACCTTC | NA | TRBJ1-2 | TRBD1 | TRBV18
CASSDAGVGEQFF | TGTGCCAGTAGTGATGCGGGAGTAGGTGAGCAGTTCTTC | NA | TRBJ2-1 | TRBD2 | TRBV19
CASSSGQGADEQYF | TGTGCCAGCAGCTCGGGACAGGGGGCCGACGAGCAGTACTTC | NA | TRBJ2-7 | TRBD1 | TRBV9
CASSQDNRAFQETQYF | TGCGCCAGCAGCCAGGACAACAGGGCTTTCCAAGAGACCCAGTACTTC | once | TRBJ2-5 | NA | TRBV4-1
CASTLAGGTEAFF | TGTGCCAGTACTCTAGCGGGGGGAACTGAAGCTTTCTTT | NA | TRBJ1-1 | NA | TRBV19
CAWSVGQGGNTIYF | TGTGCCTGGAGCGTCGGACAGGGTGGTAACACCATATATTTT | NA | TRBJ1-3 | TRBD1 | TRBV30
CASSPENHGYTF | TGTGCCAGCAGCCCAGAAAATCATGGCTACACCTTC | NA | TRBJ1-2 | NA | TRBV7-9
CASSLGQGAQVGELFF | TGCGCCAGCAGCTTGGGACAGGGGGCGCAGGTCGGGGAGCTGTTTTTT | NA | TRBJ2-2 | TRBD1 | TRBV5-1
CASSVKGATEAFF | TGTGCCAGCAGCGTGAAGGGGGCGACTGAAGCTTTCTTT | NA | TRBJ1-1 | TRBD1 | TRBV9
CASTPRPGWTGELFF | TGTGCCAGCACCCCTAGACCCGGGTGGACCGGGGAGCTGTTTTTT | NA | TRBJ2-2 | NA | TRBV5-6
CASSSPGQGGWSYGYTF | TGTGCCAGCAGTTCTCCGGGACAGGGGGGTTGGAGCTATGGCTACACCTTC | NA | TRBJ1-2 | TRBD1 | TRBV6-2/TRBV6-3
CASRPISGGRYNEQFF | TGTGCCAGCAGACCTATTTCGGGAGGGAGATACAATGAGCAGTTCTTC | once | TRBJ2-1 | TRBD2 | TRBV7-9
CASSGPSGSADTQYF | TGTGCCAGCAGTGGCCCTAGCGGGAGCGCAGATACGCAGTATTTT | NA | TRBJ2-3 | TRBD2 | TRBV6-4
CASSPSTGGPNTGELFF | TGTGCCAGCAGCCCAAGTACGGGGGGGCCGAACACCGGGGAGCTGTTTTTT | NA | TRBJ2-2 | TRBD2 | TRBV3-1/TRBV3-2
CAWDGVGVGGEQFF | TGTGCCTGGGACGGGGTGGGAGTTGGAGGTGAGCAGTTCTTC | NA | TRBJ2-1 | NA | TRBV30
CASSWGVDTEAFF | TGTGCCAGCAGTTGGGGGGTCGACACTGAAGCTTTCTTT | once | TRBJ1-1 | NA | TRBV12-3/TRBV12-4
CASSQRDRGLITTEAFF | TGTGCCAGCAGCCAACGGGACAGGGGGTTGATTACCACTGAAGCTTTCTTT | NA | TRBJ1-1 | TRBD1 | TRBV3-1/TRBV3-2
CASSPLGGGKYEQYF | TGTGCCAGTAGCCCACTGGGAGGGGGTAAATACGAGCAGTACTTC | NA | TRBJ2-7 | NA | TRBV19
CASSYTPTGIHREAFF | TGTGCCAGCAGTTATACGCCCACAGGGATCCACAGGGAAGCTTTCTTT | NA | TRBJ1-1 | NA | TRBV6-2/TRBV6-3
CASSGTGPQPQHF | TGTGCCAGCAGCGGGACAGGGCCCCAGCCCCAGCATTTT | few | TRBJ1-5 | TRBD1 | TRBV7-2
CASSFGLNSGNTIYF | TGTGCCAGCAGTTTCGGACTCAACTCTGGAAACACCATATATTTT | NA | TRBJ1-3 | NA | TRBV6-2/TRBV6-3
CASSPSMTGRWGEAFF | TGTGCCAGCAGCCCCTCGATGACAGGGAGATGGGGTGAAGCTTTCTTT | NA | TRBJ1-1 | TRBD1 | TRBV13
CASRYDRLPHEKLFF | TGTGCCAGCAGGTACGACAGGCTTCCACACGAAAAACTGTTTTTT | NA | TRBJ1-4 | NA | TRBV2
CASSEAFNSPLHF | TGTGCCAGCAGTGAAGCCTTTAATTCACCCCTCCACTTT | NA | TRBJ1-6 | NA | TRBV6-1
CAWSVPTALTRGETQYF | TGTGCCTGGAGTGTACCCACGGCCCTGACGAGGGGGGAGACCCAGTACTTC | NA | TRBJ2-5 | NA | TRBV30
CASSPLTGGNIQYF | TGTGCCAGCTCACCACTTACAGGGGGAAACATTCAGTACTTC | NA | TRBJ2-4 | TRBD1 | TRBV18
CASSSPAGVAGELFF | TGTGCCAGCAGCTCCCCAGCGGGAGTGGCCGGGGAGCTGTTTTTT | NA | TRBJ2-2 | TRBD2 | TRBV7-9
CASSQDPLSGWNSPLHF | TGTGCCAGCAGCCAAGATCCTCTTTCGGGGTGGAATTCACCCCTCCACTTT | NA | TRBJ1-6 | NA | TRBV14
CASSGAVAADTQYF | TGCGCCAGCAGTGGGGCGGTAGCGGCAGATACGCAGTATTTT | NA | TRBJ2-3 | NA | TRBV5-1
CASSLIGAREQYF | TGTGCCAGCAGTTTAATAGGGGCTCGCGAGCAGTACTTC | NA | TRBJ2-7 | NA | TRBV12-3/TRBV12-4
CASSLFPRVIETQYF | TGTGCCAGCAGCTTATTCCCACGAGTAATAGAGACCCAGTACTTC | NA | TRBJ2-5 | NA | TRBV7-9
CASSEGGGRFWNEQFF | TGTGCCAGCAGTGAAGGGGGCGGGAGGTTCTGGAATGAGCAGTTCTTC | NA | TRBJ2-1 | TRBD2 | TRBV2
CASSGNRARNEKLFF | TGTGCCAGCAGCGGCAACAGGGCCCGAAATGAAAAACTGTTTTTT | NA | TRBJ1-4 | NA | TRBV7-9
CASSDRTGVTGELFF | TGTGCCAGCAGTGATAGGACAGGGGTAACCGGGGAGCTGTTTTTT | NA | TRBJ2-2 | TRBD1 | TRBV7-2